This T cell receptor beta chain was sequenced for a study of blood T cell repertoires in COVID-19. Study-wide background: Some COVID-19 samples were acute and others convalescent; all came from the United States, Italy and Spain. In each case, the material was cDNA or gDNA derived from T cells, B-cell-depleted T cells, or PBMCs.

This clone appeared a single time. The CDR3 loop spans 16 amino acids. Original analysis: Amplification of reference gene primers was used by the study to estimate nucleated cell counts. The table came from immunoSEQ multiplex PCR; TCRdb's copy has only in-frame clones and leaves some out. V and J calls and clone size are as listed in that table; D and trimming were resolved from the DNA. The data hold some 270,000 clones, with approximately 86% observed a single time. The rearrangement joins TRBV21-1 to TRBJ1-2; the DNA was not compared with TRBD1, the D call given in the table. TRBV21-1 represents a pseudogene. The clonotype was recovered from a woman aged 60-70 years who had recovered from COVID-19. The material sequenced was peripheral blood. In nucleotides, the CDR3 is TGTGCCAGCAGCTTTCTTCAGGGGGGATTCGGCTATGGCTACACCTTC. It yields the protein CASSFLQGGFGYGYTF.